Below, 16 T cell receptor beta chains from the same sample are listed, as sequenced in a study of shared clonotypes between healthy human individuals. The data were produced by immunoSEQ multiplex PCR, yet TCRdb's version contains in-frame clones alone and is incomplete. The top ten clones hold about 0.4% of a sample with roughly 1,600,000 clones, 98% to 99% of them seen once. Specimen: naive CD4+ T cells sorted from blood. Stated subset: CD45RA+ positively selected. The receptors derive from a man younger than 40 in good health.

V and J are TRBV19 and TRBJ2-7; maybe TRBD2 (6 bases). Trimming took 6 bases from V and 0 from J, leaving 12 bases between them. This CDR3 contains 14 residues. Looked up from germline, CDR1 is LNHDA and CDR2 is SQIVND (reference sequence). The CDR3 coding sequence is TGTGCCAGTAGCGGGAGTGCCGCCTCCTACGAGCAGTACTTC. Amino acid sequence: CASSGSAASYEQYF.

The chain couples TRBV27 to TRBJ2-1, with D perhaps TRBD1 (6 bases). V gave up 5 bases and J gave up 8 bases, with 19 bases separating them. The germline V gene encodes CDR1 MNHEY and CDR2 SMNVEV (reference sequence). The CDR3 contains 15 residues. CDR3: CASSSSRGSYDEQFF. DNA for the CDR3: TGTGCCAGCAGTAGCAGTAGGGGGAGTTACGATGAGCAGTTCTTC.

The chain joins TRBV7-6 to TRBJ2-7, with 7 bases fitting TRBD1. The junction had 9 bases not matched to a gene; V was cut back by 4 bases and J by 3 bases. The CDR3 is 15 amino acids. Germline V gives CDR1 SGHVS, CDR2 FNYEAQ. CDR3 amino acids: CASSSGGASLYEQYF. DNA of the CDR3: TGTGCCAGCAGCTCAGGGGGAGCTAGCCTCTACGAGCAGTACTTC.

V usage is TRBV6-4 and J usage is TRBJ2-3, with 14 bases matching TRBD2. Germline loops: CDR1 MRHNA, CDR2 SNTAGT. The CDR3 loop spans 16 amino acids. Germline trimming cut 6 bases from V and 4 bases from J; bases unmatched to any gene: 6. The CDR3 coding sequence is TGTGCCAGCAGCATCGGACTAGCGGGAGGAGCAGATACGCAGTATTTT. Its translation is CASSIGLAGGADTQYF.

This rearrangement joins TRBV6-1 to TRBJ2-1; 10 nucleotides agree with TRBD2. CDR3 length equals 15 residues. Germline-derived CDR1 and CDR2 are MNHNS and SASEGT. The V gene end was trimmed by 5 bases and the J gene end by 8 bases; junction bases not matched to a gene: 9. CDR3 amino acids: CASSLQPTSGHEQFF. As DNA, the CDR3 is TGTGCCAGCAGTCTACAGCCGACTAGCGGGCATGAGCAGTTCTTC.

This sequence joins TRBV28 and TRBJ1-5, with D tentatively TRBD1 (6 bases). Germline loops: CDR1 MDHEN, CDR2 SYDVKM. V lost 2 bases and J 7 bases, leaving 12 bases between the germline ends. The CDR3 consists of 14 residues. CDR3: CASSLGSGQQPQHF. Here the CDR3 DNA reads TGTGCCAGCAGTTTAGGGTCGGGACAACAGCCCCAGCATTTT.

As for this clone: The identical CDR3 is also encoded by other nucleotide sequences in the sample. V gene TRBV11-2 combines with J gene TRBJ2-7; TRBD2 matches at 12 bases. The germline CDR1 and CDR2 sequences are SGHAT and FQNNGV. CDR3 size: 15 residues. With 4 bases clipped from V and 2 bases from J, the junction kept 3 bases outside the gene matches. The CDR3 sequence is CASSSGLAGTYEQYF. CDR3 nucleotides: TGTGCCAGCAGCTCTGGACTAGCGGGGACCTACGAGCAGTACTTC.

In this sample, this clone turned up once. V usage is TRBV5-1 and J usage is TRBJ2-7, with 8 nucleotides matching TRBD1. With V trimmed by 1 base and J by 0 bases, 9 bases remained unmatched. This CDR3 spans 17 amino acids. Germline V CDR1 and CDR2: SGHRS, YFSETQ. CDR3 DNA sequence: TGCGCCAGCAGCTTGTCTCCACTCGGACAGGGCTCCTACGAGCAGTACTTC. Translating gives CASSLSPLGQGSYEQYF.

The chain employs TRBV29-1 and TRBJ2-2, with 7 bases fitting TRBD1. V was clipped by 4 bases and J by 4 bases; unmatched bases: 12. In germline, CDR1 is SQVTM, CDR2 ANQGSEA. The CDR3 runs 16 residues. CDR3 nucleotides: TGCAGCGTTGCTCTTTTGGGACAGCTATCCACCGGGGAGCTGTTTTTT. Its translation is CSVALLGQLSTGELFF.

The count of this clone is one. This chain connects TRBV18 to TRBJ1-2, with D uncertain. The CDR3 spans 13 residues. V was pared by 8 bases and J by 1 base, with 11 bases between. The V gene's germline CDR1 is KGHSH and CDR2 LQKENI. The CDR3 spells CASRGALNYGYTF. CDR3 bases: TGTGCCAGCCGGGGAGCTCTTAACTATGGCTACACCTTC. The variable domain in full, with the rest retrieved from reference TRBV18 and TRBJ1-2, is NAGVMQNPRHLVRRRGQEARLRCSPMKGHSHVYWYRQLPEEGLKFMVYLQKENIIDESGMPKERFSAEFPKEGPSILRIQQVVRGDSAAYFCASRGALNYGYTFGSGTRLTVV.

The V gene is TRBV19, the J gene TRBJ1-5; possible D gene TRBD1, 6 bases. This CDR3 has 13 amino acids. V lost 10 bases, J lost 3 bases, and 13 bases lay in between. The germline gives CDR1 LNHDA, CDR2 SQIVND (reference sequence). The CDR3 DNA reads TGTGCCATTTCGAAGGGGGTCAATCAGCCCCAGCATTTT. Its translation: CAISKGVNQPQHF.

The CDR3 region is CATSRDRGQGNTEAFF. The CDR3 nucleotides are TGTGCCACCAGCAGAGATAGAGGACAGGGGAACACTGAAGCTTTCTTT. The chain recombines TRBV15 with TRBJ1-1, with TRBD1 identical over 8 bases. The CDR3 contains 16 residues. V dropped 0 bases and J dropped 1; count of bases not matched to a gene: 4. CDR1 and CDR2 (germline): LNHNV, YYDKDF (reference sequence).

The chain employs TRBV29-1 and TRBJ2-7; D may be TRBD2 (5 bases). The CDR3 spans 14 residues. V dropped 4 bases and J dropped 2 bases, with 15 bases sitting between them. Germline CDR1 and CDR2: SQVTM and ANQGSEA. The CDR3 here is CSVALFGSPYEQYF. Written as DNA, the CDR3 is TGCAGCGTTGCCCTTTTTGGGAGTCCCTACGAGCAGTACTTC.

This chain uses TRBV27 with TRBJ2-5; 12 bases fit TRBD2. Germline V gene lookup returns CDR1 MNHEY and CDR2 SMNVEV (reference sequence). The length of the CDR3 is 13 residues. V lost 7 bases and J lost 6; bases outside the gene matches: 3. In DNA, the CDR3 is TGTGCCAGCATGACTAGCGGGAGAAAGACCCAGTACTTC. This gives the protein CASMTSGRKTQYF.

The chain joins TRBV29-1 to TRBJ1-1; no definite D call. Germline V gives CDR1 SQVTM, CDR2 ANQGSEA. V lost 7 bases and J 6 bases, leaving 15 bases between the germline ends. CDR3 length: 12 residues. The CDR3 nucleotides are TGCAGCGCAGAGGGTGGGAGGTCTGAAGCTTTCTTT. It encodes CSAEGGRSEAFF.

The chain uses TRBV10-3 and TRBJ2-3; maybe TRBD2 (5 bases). Germline CDR1 and CDR2: ENHRY and SYGVKD. V was cut by 10 bases and J by 2 bases, with 19 bases left in between. This CDR3 has 15 amino acids. The CDR3 DNA is TGTGCCACCGCCGGGGAAACTGGCGTCACAGATACGCAGTATTTT. This translates into CATAGETGVTDTQYF.